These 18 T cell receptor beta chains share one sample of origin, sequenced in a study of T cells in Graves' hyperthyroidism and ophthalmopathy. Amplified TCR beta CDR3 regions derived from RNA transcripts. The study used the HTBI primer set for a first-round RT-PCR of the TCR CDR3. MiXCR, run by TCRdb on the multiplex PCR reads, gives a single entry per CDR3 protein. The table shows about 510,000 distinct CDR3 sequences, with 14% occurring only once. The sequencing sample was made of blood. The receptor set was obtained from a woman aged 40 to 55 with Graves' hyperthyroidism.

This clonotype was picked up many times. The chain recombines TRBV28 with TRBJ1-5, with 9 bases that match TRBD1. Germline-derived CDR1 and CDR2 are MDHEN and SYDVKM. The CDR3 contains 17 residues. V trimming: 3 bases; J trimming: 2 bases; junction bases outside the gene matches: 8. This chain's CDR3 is CASSFGTGLLGNQPQHF. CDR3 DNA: TGTGCCAGCAGTTTTGGGACAGGGCTATTGGGCAATCAGCCCCAGCATTTT.

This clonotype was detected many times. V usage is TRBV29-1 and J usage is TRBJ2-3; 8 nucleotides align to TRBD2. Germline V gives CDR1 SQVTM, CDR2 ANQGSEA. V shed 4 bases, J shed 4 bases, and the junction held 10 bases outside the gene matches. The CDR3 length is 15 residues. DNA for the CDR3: TGCAGCGTTGTTTCCCCGGGACTAGGGGCAGATACGCAGTATTTT. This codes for CSVVSPGLGADTQYF.

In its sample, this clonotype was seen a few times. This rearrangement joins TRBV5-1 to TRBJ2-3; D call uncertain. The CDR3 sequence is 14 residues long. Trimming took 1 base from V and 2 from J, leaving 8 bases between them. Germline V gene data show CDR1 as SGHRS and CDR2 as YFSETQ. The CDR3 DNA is TGCGCCAGCAGCTTGAAGGCCTTCACAGATACGCAGTATTTT. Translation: CASSLKAFTDTQYF.

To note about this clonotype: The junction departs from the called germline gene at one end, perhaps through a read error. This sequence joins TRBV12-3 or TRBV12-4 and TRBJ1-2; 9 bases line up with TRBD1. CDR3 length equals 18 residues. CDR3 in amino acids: CASSLGGTGTGRLYSYTF. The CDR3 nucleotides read TGTGCCAGCAGTCTCGGGGGGACCGGGACAGGGCGGCTCTATAGCTACACCTTC.

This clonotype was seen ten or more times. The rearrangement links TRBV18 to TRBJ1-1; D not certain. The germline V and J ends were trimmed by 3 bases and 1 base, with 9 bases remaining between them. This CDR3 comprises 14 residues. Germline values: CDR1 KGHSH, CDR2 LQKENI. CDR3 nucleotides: TGTGCCAGCTCACCGAATAGGTGGAACACTGAAGCTTTCTTT. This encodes CASSPNRWNTEAFF.

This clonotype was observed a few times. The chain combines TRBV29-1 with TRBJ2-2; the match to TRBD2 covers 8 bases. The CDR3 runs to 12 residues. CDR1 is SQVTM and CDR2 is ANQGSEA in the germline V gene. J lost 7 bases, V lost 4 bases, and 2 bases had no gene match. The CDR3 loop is CSVAGGRGELFF. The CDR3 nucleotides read TGCAGCGTTGCGGGAGGGCGCGGGGAGCTGTTTTTT.

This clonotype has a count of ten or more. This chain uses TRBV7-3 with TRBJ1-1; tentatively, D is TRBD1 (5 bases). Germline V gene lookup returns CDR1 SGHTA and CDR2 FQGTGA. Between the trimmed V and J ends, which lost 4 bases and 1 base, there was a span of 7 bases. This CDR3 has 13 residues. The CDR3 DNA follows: TGTGCCAGCAGCTCAGACAGGAACACTGAAGCTTTCTTT. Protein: CASSSDRNTEAFF.

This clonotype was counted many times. This CDR3 is CASSGIRLVAGEQYF. The CDR3 DNA is TGTGCCAGCAGTGGAATCAGGTTGGTAGCGGGCGAGCAGTACTTC. The chain recombines TRBV2 with TRBJ2-7; TRBD2 matches at 7 bases. V lost 4 bases and J lost 6; bases outside the gene matches: 12. Germline loops: CDR1 SNHLY, CDR2 FYNNEI. The CDR3 spans 15 residues.

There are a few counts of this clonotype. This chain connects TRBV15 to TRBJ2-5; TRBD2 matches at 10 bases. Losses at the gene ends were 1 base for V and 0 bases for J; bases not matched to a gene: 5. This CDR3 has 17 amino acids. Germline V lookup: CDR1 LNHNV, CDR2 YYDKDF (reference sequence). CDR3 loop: CATSRGSSGSYQETQYF. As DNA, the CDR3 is TGTGCCACCAGCAGAGGTTCTAGCGGGAGTTACCAAGAGACCCAGTACTTC. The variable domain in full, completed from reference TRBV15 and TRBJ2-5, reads DAMVIQNPRYQVTQFGKPVTLSCSQTLNHNVMYWYQQKSSQAPKLLFHYYDKDFNNEADTPDNFQSRRPNTSFCFLDIRSPGLGDTAMYLCATSRGSSGSYQETQYFGPGTRLLVL.

The CDR3 bases are TGTGCCAGCAGTGGATTTGACAGGGGCCCATACGAGCAGTACTTC. It yields the protein CASSGFDRGPYEQYF. The chain joins TRBV25-1 to TRBJ2-7, with TRBD1 matching 8 bases. Germline trimming cut 4 bases from V and 4 bases from J; bases unmatched to any gene: 9. The CDR3 runs 15 residues. Per germline, CDR1 MGHDK and CDR2 SYGVNS.

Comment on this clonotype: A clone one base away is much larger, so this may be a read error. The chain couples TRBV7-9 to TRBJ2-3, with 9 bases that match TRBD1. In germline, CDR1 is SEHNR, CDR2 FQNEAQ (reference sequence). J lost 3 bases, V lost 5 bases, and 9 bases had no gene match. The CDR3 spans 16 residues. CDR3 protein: CASSNRDRVMTDTQYF. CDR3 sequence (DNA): TGTGCCAGCAGCAACCGGGACAGGGTAATGACAGATACGCAGTATTTT.

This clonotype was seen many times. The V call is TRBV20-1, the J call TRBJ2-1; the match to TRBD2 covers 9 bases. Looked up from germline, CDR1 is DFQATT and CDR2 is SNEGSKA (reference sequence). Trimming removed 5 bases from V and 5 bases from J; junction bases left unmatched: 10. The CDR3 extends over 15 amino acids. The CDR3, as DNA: TGCAGTGCTGGAAGATCTAGCGGGACGAACAATGAGCAGTTCTTC. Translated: CSAGRSSGTNNEQFF.

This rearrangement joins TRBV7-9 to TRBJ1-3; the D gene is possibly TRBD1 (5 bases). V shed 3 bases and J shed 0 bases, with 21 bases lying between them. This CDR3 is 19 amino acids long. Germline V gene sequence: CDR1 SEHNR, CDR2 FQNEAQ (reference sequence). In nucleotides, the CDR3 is TGTGCCAGCAGCTTTTCCGCCGGCTTGGGGGGGAACTCTGGAAACACCATATATTTT. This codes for CASSFSAGLGGNSGNTIYF.

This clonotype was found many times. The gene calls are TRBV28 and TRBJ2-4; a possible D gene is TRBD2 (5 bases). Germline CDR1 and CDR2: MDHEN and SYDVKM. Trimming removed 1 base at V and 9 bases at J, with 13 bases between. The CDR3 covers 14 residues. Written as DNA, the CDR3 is TGTGCCAGCAGTTTATCGGGAAACCGCGCCATTCAGTACTTC. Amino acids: CASSLSGNRAIQYF.

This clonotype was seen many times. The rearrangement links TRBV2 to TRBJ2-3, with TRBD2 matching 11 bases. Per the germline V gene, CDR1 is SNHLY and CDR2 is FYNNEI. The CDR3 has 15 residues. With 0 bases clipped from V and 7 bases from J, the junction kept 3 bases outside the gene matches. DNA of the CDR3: TGTGCCAGCAGTGAAGCGGGACTAGCGGCGAATACGCAGTATTTT. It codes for CASSEAGLAANTQYF.

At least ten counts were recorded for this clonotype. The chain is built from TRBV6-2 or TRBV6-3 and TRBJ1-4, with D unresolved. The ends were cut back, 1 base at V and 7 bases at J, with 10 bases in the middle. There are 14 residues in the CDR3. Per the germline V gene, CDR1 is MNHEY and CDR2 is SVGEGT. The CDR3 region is CASSYWADREKLFF. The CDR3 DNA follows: TGTGCCAGCAGTTACTGGGCAGACCGTGAAAAACTGTTTTTT.

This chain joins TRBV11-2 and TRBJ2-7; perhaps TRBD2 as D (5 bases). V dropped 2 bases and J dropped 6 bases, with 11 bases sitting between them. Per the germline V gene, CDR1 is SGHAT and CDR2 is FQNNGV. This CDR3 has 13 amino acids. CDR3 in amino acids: CASSLTSRAEQYF. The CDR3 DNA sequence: TGTGCCAGCAGCTTAACTAGTAGGGCCGAGCAGTACTTC.

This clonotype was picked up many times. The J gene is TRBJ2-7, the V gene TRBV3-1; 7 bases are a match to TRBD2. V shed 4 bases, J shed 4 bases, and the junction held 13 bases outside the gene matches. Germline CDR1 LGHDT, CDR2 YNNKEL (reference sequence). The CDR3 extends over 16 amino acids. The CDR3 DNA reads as TGTGCCAGCAGCCTCGCGGGACTACATTCGGTATACGAGCAGTACTTC. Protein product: CASSLAGLHSVYEQYF.